What follows are 2 T cell receptor beta chains derived from one specimen sequenced in a study of blood T cell repertoires in COVID-19. The repertoire was sequenced with immunoSEQ multiplex PCR; TCRdb's copy has only in-frame clones and lacks some. The repertoire holds fewer than 700,000 clones, with roughly 91% as singletons. Material for sequencing was peripheral blood. All receptors come from a woman aged 45-65 years with COVID-19, enrolled during active disease.

The CDR3 sequence is CASSQDLNSYEQYF. The CDR3 bases are TGTGCCAGCAGCCAAGATCTGAACAGCTACGAGCAGTACTTC. The rearrangement joins TRBV3-1 (or the pseudogene TRBV3-2) to TRBJ2-7; the D is unclear. This CDR3 region has 14 residues. Germline CDR1 is LGHDT and CDR2 is YNNKEL (reference sequence). V dropped 0 bases and J dropped 3 bases, with 9 bases sitting between them.

This chain uses TRBV14 with TRBJ1-1; 7 nucleotides line up with TRBD1. With V trimmed by 5 bases and J by 0 bases, 6 bases remained unmatched. Per germline, CDR1 SGHDN and CDR2 FVKESK. The length of the CDR3 is 15 residues. This CDR3 reads CASSKQGTMNTEAFF. The CDR3 region has the DNA TGTGCCAGCAGCAAACAGGGGACCATGAACACTGAAGCTTTCTTT.